Included here is one T cell receptor (beta chain) sequence, with context. Its antigen remains undetermined. No much larger clonotype is one base removed from it; base qualities were not supplied. This specimen comes from a study of radiation and T cells in renal cell carcinoma (dated by TCRdb to 2018 to 2020). Regarding the complete study: The samples were obtained from a clinical trial, where primary renal cell carcinomas were treated with 15 Gy stereotactic body radiation therapy and then removed by nephrectomy 4 weeks afterward. A total of approximately 4 million unique CDR3 nucleotide sequences, encoding 2.5 million to 3 million unique CDR3 amino acid sequences, were found across all 50 or so samples. A total of 50 to 60 samples underwent TCR beta sequencing, made up of 25 or so tumors and roughly 27 peripheral blood samples. Study-level results and caveats: Blood repertoire dynamics were not followed beyond 4 weeks after treatment. With a single-armed trial design, the study had no way to address how radiation dose or scheduling affects the TCR repertoire. No pretreatment tumor biopsies were available, so the baseline intratumoral presence of clonotypes could not be determined. Top tumor clonotypes rose in blood from baseline to 2 weeks post-radiation, then contracted by 4 weeks, suggesting transient expansion of tumor-resident clones.

Following the manufacturer's recommendations, the immunoSEQ kit was used to generate TCR beta libraries from genomic DNA. To prepare libraries, a first multiplex PCR with proprietary primers was run, followed by a second PCR that added unique barcodes, and a bead cleanup was done after each round. Each sample batch included a kit-provided positive control reaction and a negative control reaction. The final libraries were assessed on an Agilent 4200 TapeStation D1000 ScreenTape, pooled by volume, and quantified by qPCR. Sequencing ran on an Illumina NextSeq500 with a MidOutput 150-cycle cartridge, using 156 Read1 and 15 Index1 cycles with kit custom primers. The pooled library was loaded at 0.95 to 1 pM, with an approximately 20% PhiX control spiked in. Concerning the study's data processing: The vendor-processed data were analyzed in R, and a clonotype was defined as all T cells that share the same CDR3 nucleotide sequence. For clone abundance analyses, frequencies were normalized to the 10,000 most abundant clones per sample. Public T cell clones, which averaged fewer than five per sample, were removed prior to analysis. Tumor-enriched and baseline blood-enriched clonotypes were defined by at least a 32-fold difference in abundance between compartments. A beta-binomial differential abundance model was applied to find clonotypes that expanded or contracted between blood time points. The Baroni-Urbani and Buser coefficient was used to measure tumor-blood repertoire similarity, and groups were compared with two-tailed Wilcoxon tests in R. As stored in TCRdb, this immuneACCESS dataset retains in-frame rearrangements with V and J assigned. A fraction of the clones does not appear; measured against another copy, unresolved V genes explain less than half of the discrepancy, and the remainder lacks a known reason. From that table come the V and J calls and clone size; the DNA was used to work out D and trimming. The sample contains 120,000 to 150,000 clones, less than 90% of them found a single time. Of the sample, around 4% falls within the top ten clones.

This specimen's time point label, interpreted: baseline pretreatment blood. Interpreted using the paper, the treatment or condition label stands for: 15 Gy SBRT to primary tumor, nephrectomy 4 weeks later. To follow tumor-enriched clonotypes, serial peripheral blood was collected from radiation-treated patients at baseline and at 2 weeks and 4 weeks after SBRT. Renal cell carcinoma with clear cell pathology was present in all patients. Genomic DNA for TCR sequencing was prepared using the QIAamp DNA Blood Mini Kit (Qiagen). The analyses included just those samples that passed every quality control check. This sequence was found in a woman in her sixties or seventies with renal cell carcinoma. Sequences were derived from blood, sampled from a patient whose treatment included radiotherapy and nephrectomy.

The bases read TGTGCCAGCAGCTCCTGGACATCCCAAACCCGATCTGGGGCCAACGTCCTGACTTTC. This encodes CASSSWTSQTRSGANVLTF. This chain joins TRBV7-2 to TRBJ2-6, and possibly TRBD1, on 5 matching bases. V sheds 4 bases and J sheds 1 base, leaving 20 bases between their ends. Measured from the cysteine to the phenylalanine, the CDR3 is 19 residues long. Only the CDR3 DNA is retained, 57 bases long and in frame from the first base. Reading the germline V gene gives CDR1 SGHTA and CDR2 FQGNSA.